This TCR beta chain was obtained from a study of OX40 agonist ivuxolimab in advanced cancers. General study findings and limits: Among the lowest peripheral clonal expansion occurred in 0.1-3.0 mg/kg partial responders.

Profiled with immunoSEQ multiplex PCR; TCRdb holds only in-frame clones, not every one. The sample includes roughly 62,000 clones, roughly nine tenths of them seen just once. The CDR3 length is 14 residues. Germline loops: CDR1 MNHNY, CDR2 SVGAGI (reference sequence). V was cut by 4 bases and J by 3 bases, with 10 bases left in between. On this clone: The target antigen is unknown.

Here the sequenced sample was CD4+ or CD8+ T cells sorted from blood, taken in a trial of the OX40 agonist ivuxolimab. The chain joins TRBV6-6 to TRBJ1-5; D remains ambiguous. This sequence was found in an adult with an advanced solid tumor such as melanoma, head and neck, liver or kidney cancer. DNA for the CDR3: TGTGCCAGCAGTTCATTTGGTCTCAATCAGCCCCAGCATTTT. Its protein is CASSSFGLNQPQHF.